This T cell receptor beta chain appears in the sequencing data of a study of tumor-infiltrating lymphocytes in primary liver carcinoma. The study, taken as a whole, reports: Present in all five tumor regions were only about 7-25% of the top clones.

This CDR3 is 12 amino acids long. Germline CDR1 SQVTM, CDR2 ANQGSEA. The authors made TCR beta cDNA from approximately 490 ng total RNA with a constant-region primer. TCR beta libraries came from three nested multiplex PCR rounds using slightly modified ARM-PCR. A C-beta reverse primer and TRBV1-TRBV30 forward primers served in each of the first two PCR rounds, at 9 to 11 cycles apiece. TCRdb reprocessed the multiplex PCR reads with MiXCR, giving one entry per CDR3 protein. The sample includes about 50,000 distinct CDR3 sequences, about 77% of them seen just once. Of note for this clonotype: The antigen remains unidentified. A read error may account for a junction end that differs from germline.

Joint extraction of RNA and DNA used about 17-31 mg of bulk tissue that was unsorted. Each tumor was sampled at four poles and its centre. J is TRBJ2-2 and V is TRBV29-1; no firm D call. Specimen: liver tumor tissue from sampling region 5. Specified subset: tumor region T5, tumor centre. The TCR comes from a man in his forties with primary liver carcinoma and hepatitis B virus infection. CDR3 region: CSAMGNIGELFF. The CDR3 region has the DNA TGCAGCGCTATGGGTAACATCGGGGAGCTGTTTTTT.